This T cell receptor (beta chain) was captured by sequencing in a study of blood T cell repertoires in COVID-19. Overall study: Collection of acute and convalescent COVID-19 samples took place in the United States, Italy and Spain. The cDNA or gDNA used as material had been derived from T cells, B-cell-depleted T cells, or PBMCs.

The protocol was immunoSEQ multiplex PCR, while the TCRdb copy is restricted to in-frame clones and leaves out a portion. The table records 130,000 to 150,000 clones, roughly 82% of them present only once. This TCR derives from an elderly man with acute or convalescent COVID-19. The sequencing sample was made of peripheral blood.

The CDR3 here is CASSPGVGDELFF. CDR3 nucleotides: TGTGCCAGCTCACCAGGAGTAGGGGATGAGCTGTTTTTT. This chain uses TRBV18 with TRBJ2-2, with a possible D match to TRBD1 (5 bases). Germline-derived CDR1 and CDR2 are KGHSH and LQKENI. Trimming took off 2 bases at V and 11 bases at J, with 12 bases between the two ends. The CDR3 is made up of 13 amino acids.